This paragraph reports one T cell receptor beta chain. Antigen: not known. Naive CD8+ T cells showed CD45RO-CCR7+CD27+CD95-. The sample is drawn from a study of CXCR3-negative and CXCR3-positive naive CD8 T cells. Study-level findings and limits: The majority of assays used fresh PBMCs, and CXCR3 expression partially decreased after cryopreservation. Hydrophobicity was higher for TRB CDR3s found in CXCR3-positive naive cells than in CXCR3-negative naive cells.

5' RACE with UMI labels generated the TRB cDNA libraries. Each CDR3 protein gets one entry in TCRdb, which reprocessed the 5' RACE reads and gives no DNA. Listed are about 150,000 distinct CDR3 sequences; 0.45% to 0.55% falls within the top ten. This CDR3 spans 15 amino acids. Germline CDR1 is SGHVS and CDR2 is FNYEAQ. The V and J genes are TRBV7-6 and TRBJ2-7; TCRdb returns TRBD1, unconfirmable since there is no DNA. The material sequenced was naive CXCR3+ CD8+ T cells from blood. Subset noted: CD45RO-CCR7+CD27+CD95- naive CD8+ T cells expressing CXCR3 (TNR3+). The sequence came from a human donor in good health. Some clones in this sample may be carry-over from other donors' samples. CDR3 sequence: CASSSRGDRANEQYF.